The rows below give T cell receptor beta chains drawn from one sample of a study of T cell responses to AZD1222 COVID-19 vaccine. Assay: immunoSEQ multiplex PCR; the TCRdb copy retains only in-frame clones and omits some. The table includes around 150,000 clones, about 91% detected once. The material was peripheral blood, obtained 28 days after the second AZD1222 dose. These receptors originate from an adult who received the AZD1222 COVID-19 vaccine. The CDR3 runs from the conserved cysteine through the conserved F or W. A D gene is named only where the DNA matches it firmly. Some rows have no size entry. The others give once, few or many, or a class for an expanded clone.

v_gene	abundance	j_gene	d_gene	CDR3nt	CDR3aa
TRBV20-1	NA	TRBJ1-5	NA	TGCAGTGCTAGTAGGGACCTTAGAAATCAGCCCCAGCATTTT	CSASRDLRNQPQHF
TRBV2	NA	TRBJ1-5	NA	TGTGCCAGCAACGCCCAACTAGATCAGCCCCAGCATTTT	CASNAQLDQPQHF
TRBV10-1	NA	TRBJ2-3	NA	TGCGCCAGCCGGCCTTCGAACACAGATACGCAGTATTTT	CASRPSNTDTQYF
TRBV30	NA	TRBJ1-1	NA	TGTGCCTGGAGCCGTGCGGGCGTGAGGGGGAACACTGAAGCTTTCTTT	CAWSRAGVRGNTEAFF
TRBV27	NA	TRBJ2-7	NA	TGTGCCAGCAGTTTATCCAGAGACGGCTACGAGCAGTACTTC	CASSLSRDGYEQYF
TRBV6-6	NA	TRBJ1-2	NA	TGTGCCAGCAGTTACCCCCAAAACAACTATGGCTACACCTTC	CASSYPQNNYGYTF
TRBV5-6	NA	TRBJ1-5	NA	TGTGCCAGCAGCTTGGAAGGGGGGCCCCAGCATTTT	CASSLEGGPQHF
TRBV7-2	NA	TRBJ2-1	TRBD2	TGTGCCAGCAGCGTTAGCGGGAATGGCAATGAGCAGTTCTTC	CASSVSGNGNEQFF
TRBV12-3/TRBV12-4	once	TRBJ2-7	NA	TGTGCCAGCACCGCTGGGGAGACTCAGCAGTACTTC	CASTAGETQQYF
TRBV4-1	NA	TRBJ1-2	NA	TGCGCCAGCAGCCAAGATCAGGGATTAGCTAACTATGGCTACACCTTC	CASSQDQGLANYGYTF
TRBV5-1	NA	TRBJ2-1	NA	TGCGCCAGCAGCCTTAACAATGAGCAGTTCTTC	CASSLNNEQFF
TRBV18	NA	TRBJ2-7	NA	TGTGCCAGCTCACCACAAGAGGGGCCCGGGCTCGAGCAGTACTTC	CASSPQEGPGLEQYF
TRBV21-1	NA	TRBJ1-5	NA	TGTGCCAGCAGCAAAGCGCACCAGGATATTATTGGACCTAGGGCTCAGCCCCAGCATTTT	CASSKAHQDIIGPRAQPQHF
TRBV10-3	NA	TRBJ2-1	TRBD2	TGTGCCATCAGTGAGAGACTAGCGGGAGGCCCGCTCCCCAATGAGCAGTTCTTC	CAISERLAGGPLPNEQFF
TRBV24-1	NA	TRBJ2-7	TRBD1	TGTGCCACCAGTGATGCCTCCGGGACAGGCTCCTACGAGCAGTACTTC	CATSDASGTGSYEQYF